The 8 T cell receptor beta chains below come from one sample, sequenced in a study of blood T cell repertoires in COVID-19. Measured with immunoSEQ multiplex PCR; TCRdb has only the in-frame clones, and not every one. The sample gives some 100,000 clones, 92% of which show up once; 5.7% is in the top ten. The sequenced sample consisted of peripheral blood. These receptors originate from a man between 65 and 79 years old with acute or convalescent COVID-19.

The rearrangement joins TRBV18 to TRBJ1-5; no clear D. Germline CDR1 reads KGHSH; CDR2 reads LQKENI. V was pared by 5 bases and J by 4 bases, with 18 bases between. CDR3 size: 16 residues. The CDR3, as DNA: TGTGCCAGCTCAGCTTTAGATCCTACTGTAAATCAGCCCCAGCATTTT. It specifies CASSALDPTVNQPQHF.

The rearrangement joins TRBV6-5 to TRBJ2-3; D is undetermined. This CDR3 comprises 14 residues. V lost 9 bases and J 4 bases, leaving 17 bases between the germline ends. Per germline, CDR1 MNHEY and CDR2 SVGAGI. The CDR3 here is CASYPSHDADTQYF. The CDR3 nucleotides read TGTGCCAGTTACCCCTCACATGATGCAGATACGCAGTATTTT.

The J gene is TRBJ2-3, the V gene TRBV7-9, with a tentative D call TRBD2 (5 bases). In germline, CDR1 is SEHNR, CDR2 FQNEAQ (reference sequence). V was shortened by 8 bases and J by 6 bases, with 12 bases between the two germline ends. The CDR3 sequence is 12 residues long. The CDR3 DNA is TGTGCCAGCCTCCCTTCGGGGGATACGCAGTATTTT. Its protein is CASLPSGDTQYF.

This clone has more than one count but fewer than ten. The chain has TRBV4-1 and TRBJ2-7; a possible D gene is TRBD2 (6 bases). Trimming left V 1 base short and J 0 bases short, with 16 bases between. Germline V gene sequence: CDR1 MGHRA, CDR2 YSYEKL. CDR3 size: 17 residues. CDR3 loop: CASSQVGLGSGSYEQYF. The CDR3, as DNA: TGCGCCAGCAGCCAAGTCGGTCTAGGTAGCGGCTCCTACGAGCAGTACTTC.

This clone was detected only once. V and J are TRBV10-3 and TRBJ2-6; D gene unclear. Germline V gene lookup returns CDR1 ENHRY and CDR2 SYGVKD. Trimming took 4 bases from V and 1 from J, leaving 5 bases between them. This CDR3 comprises 14 residues. This CDR3 is CAISGSSGANVLTF. The CDR3 DNA reads as TGTGCCATCAGTGGTTCTTCTGGGGCCAACGTCCTGACTTTC.

In this sample, this clone turned up a few times. The chain combines TRBV4-1 with TRBJ1-1, with 8 bases aligning to TRBD1. There are 15 residues in the CDR3. Germline CDR1 is MGHRA and CDR2 is YSYEKL. Trimming removed 5 bases from V and 0 bases from J; junction bases left unmatched: 5. DNA for the CDR3: TGCGCCAGCAGCACTGGACAGGGTGTGAACACTGAAGCTTTCTTT. It codes for CASSTGQGVNTEAFF.

The V call is TRBV9, the J call TRBJ2-7; TRBD2 is a possible D gene (6 bases). CDR3 size: 14 residues. The V gene's germline CDR1 is SGDLS and CDR2 YYNGEE. Trimming shortened V by 1 base and J by 3 bases, and 11 bases separated the two germline ends. The CDR3 is CASSVSGELYEQYF. In DNA form, the CDR3 reads TGTGCCAGCAGCGTATCGGGAGAGCTCTACGAGCAGTACTTC.

This sequence joins TRBV2 and TRBJ1-5, with D unclear. This CDR3 spans 14 amino acids. Germline V gene sequence: CDR1 SNHLY, CDR2 FYNNEI. The V end lost 6 bases, the J end lost 0 bases, and 9 bases lay between the germline ends. The CDR3 protein is CASSPSFSNQPQHF. The CDR3 DNA sequence: TGTGCCAGCAGCCCCTCCTTTAGCAATCAGCCCCAGCATTTT.